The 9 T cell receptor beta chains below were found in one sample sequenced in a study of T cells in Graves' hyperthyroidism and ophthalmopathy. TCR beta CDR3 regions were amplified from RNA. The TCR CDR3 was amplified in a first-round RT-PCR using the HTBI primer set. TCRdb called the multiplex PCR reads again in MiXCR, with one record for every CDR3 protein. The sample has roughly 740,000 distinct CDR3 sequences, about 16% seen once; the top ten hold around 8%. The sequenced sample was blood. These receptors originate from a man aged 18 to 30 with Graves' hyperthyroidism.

The CDR3, as DNA: TGCAGTGCACAGGACAGGGACTCTGGAAACACCATATATTTT. It encodes CSAQDRDSGNTIYF. The rearrangement joins TRBV20-1 to TRBJ1-3; 8 bases map to TRBD1. This CDR3 is built from 14 residues. Losses at the gene ends were 6 bases for V and 0 bases for J; bases not matched to a gene: 4. Germline V gene data show CDR1 as DFQATT and CDR2 as SNEGSKA (reference sequence).

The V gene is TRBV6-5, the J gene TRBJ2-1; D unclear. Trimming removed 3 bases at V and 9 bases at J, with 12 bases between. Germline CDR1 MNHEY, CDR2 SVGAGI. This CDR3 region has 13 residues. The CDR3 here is CASSYGEAIEQFF. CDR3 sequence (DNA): TGTGCCAGCAGTTATGGTGAGGCAATTGAGCAGTTCTTC.

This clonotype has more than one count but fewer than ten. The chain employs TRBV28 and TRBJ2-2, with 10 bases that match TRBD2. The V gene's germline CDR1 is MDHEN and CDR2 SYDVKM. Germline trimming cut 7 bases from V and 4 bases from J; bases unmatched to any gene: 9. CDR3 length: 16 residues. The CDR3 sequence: CASNPSGRAPTGELFF. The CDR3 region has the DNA TGTGCCAGCAACCCGAGCGGGAGGGCCCCCACCGGGGAGCTGTTTTTT. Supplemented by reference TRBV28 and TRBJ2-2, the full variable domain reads DVKVTQSSRYLVKRTGEKVFLECVQDMDHENMFWYRQDPGLGLRLIYFSYDVKMKEKGDIPEGYSVSREKKERFSLILESASTNQTSMYLCASNPSGRAPTGELFFGEGSRLTVL.

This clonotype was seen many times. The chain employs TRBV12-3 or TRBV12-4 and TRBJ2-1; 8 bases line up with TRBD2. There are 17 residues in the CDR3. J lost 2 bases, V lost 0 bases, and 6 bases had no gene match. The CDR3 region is CASSLASTSGPYNEQFF. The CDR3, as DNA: TGTGCCAGCAGTTTAGCAAGTACTAGCGGACCCTACAATGAGCAGTTCTTC.

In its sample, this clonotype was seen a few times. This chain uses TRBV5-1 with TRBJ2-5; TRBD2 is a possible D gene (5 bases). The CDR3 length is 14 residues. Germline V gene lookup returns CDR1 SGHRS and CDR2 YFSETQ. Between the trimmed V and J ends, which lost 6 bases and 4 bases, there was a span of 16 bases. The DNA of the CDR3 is TGCGCCAGCAACTGGGGTCTGGGAGCAGAGACCCAGTACTTC. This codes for CASNWGLGAETQYF.

The CDR3 nucleotides read TGCAGTGCTCCGGGGGGGGGATTGACCCAGTACTTC. Its protein product is CSAPGGGLTQYF. The rearrangement links TRBV20-1 to TRBJ2-5, with TRBD2 identical over 8 bases. With V trimmed by 5 bases and J by 7 bases, 6 bases remained unmatched. The CDR3 totals 12 residues. Germline V gene lookup returns CDR1 DFQATT and CDR2 SNEGSKA (reference sequence).

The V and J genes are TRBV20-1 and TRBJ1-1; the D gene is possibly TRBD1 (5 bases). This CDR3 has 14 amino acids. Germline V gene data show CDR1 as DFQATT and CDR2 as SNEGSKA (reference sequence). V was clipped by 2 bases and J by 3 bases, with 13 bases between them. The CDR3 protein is CSARSGGGYTEAFF. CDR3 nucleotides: TGCAGTGCTAGAAGCGGCGGGGGGTACACTGAAGCTTTCTTT.

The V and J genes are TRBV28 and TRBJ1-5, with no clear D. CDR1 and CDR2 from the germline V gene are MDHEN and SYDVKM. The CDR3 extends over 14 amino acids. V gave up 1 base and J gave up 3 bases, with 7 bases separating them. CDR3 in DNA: TGTGCCAGCAGTTTATTCAGAACCAATCAGCCCCAGCATTTT. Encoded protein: CASSLFRTNQPQHF. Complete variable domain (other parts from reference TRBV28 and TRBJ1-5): DVKVTQSSRYLVKRTGEKVFLECVQDMDHENMFWYRQDPGLGLRLIYFSYDVKMKEKGDIPEGYSVSREKKERFSLILESASTNQTSMYLCASSLFRTNQPQHFGDGTRLSIL.

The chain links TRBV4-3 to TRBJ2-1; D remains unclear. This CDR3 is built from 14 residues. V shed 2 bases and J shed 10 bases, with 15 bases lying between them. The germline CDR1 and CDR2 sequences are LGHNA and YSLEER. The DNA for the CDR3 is TGCGCCAGCAGCCAAAGATCCTTAGCAGGCGAGCAGTTCTTC. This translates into CASSQRSLAGEQFF.